This T cell receptor beta chain was sequenced in a study of sequential checkpoint blockade in melanoma. Study-level information: Matched biopsies came pretreatment and at week 13 for approximately 22 patients.

The treatment denotes: randomized to nivolumab then ipilimumab (arm A) or the reverse (arm B). No patient had prior DNA-damaging chemotherapy. Only in-frame clones appear in the TCRdb table, and some are missing; sequencing was by immunoSEQ multiplex PCR. In the table there are about 6,100 clones, approximately 26% of which are singletons. Germline V gene sequence: CDR1 SQVTM, CDR2 ANQGSEA. Trimming shortened V by 4 bases and J by 2 bases, and 11 bases separated the two germline ends. The CDR3 totals 14 residues. V usage is TRBV29-1 and J usage is TRBJ2-2, with a weak D call TRBD1 (6 bases). This specimen was tumor tissue (inferred from file names), taken from a patient given nivolumab and ipilimumab in sequence. The receptor comes from a human donor with melanoma. CDR3 amino acids: CSVVMGANTGELFF. As DNA, the CDR3 is TGCAGCGTTGTTATGGGGGCCAACACCGGGGAGCTGTTTTTT.